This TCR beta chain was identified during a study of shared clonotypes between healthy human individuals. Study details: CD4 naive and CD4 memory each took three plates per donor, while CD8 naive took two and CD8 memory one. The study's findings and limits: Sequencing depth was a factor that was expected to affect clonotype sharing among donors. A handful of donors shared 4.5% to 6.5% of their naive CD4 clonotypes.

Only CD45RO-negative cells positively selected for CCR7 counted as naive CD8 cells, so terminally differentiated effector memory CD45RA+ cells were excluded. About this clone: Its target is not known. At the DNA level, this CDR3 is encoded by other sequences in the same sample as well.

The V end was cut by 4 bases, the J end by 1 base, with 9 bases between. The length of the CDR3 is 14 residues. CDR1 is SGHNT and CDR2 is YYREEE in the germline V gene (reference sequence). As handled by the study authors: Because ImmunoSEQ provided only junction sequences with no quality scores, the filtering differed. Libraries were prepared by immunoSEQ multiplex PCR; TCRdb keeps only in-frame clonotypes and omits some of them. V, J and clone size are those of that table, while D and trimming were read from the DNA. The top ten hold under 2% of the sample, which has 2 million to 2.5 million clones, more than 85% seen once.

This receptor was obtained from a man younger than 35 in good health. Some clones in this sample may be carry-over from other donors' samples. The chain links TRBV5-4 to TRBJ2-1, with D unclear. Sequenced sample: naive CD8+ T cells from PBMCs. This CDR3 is CASSLLGSYNEQFF. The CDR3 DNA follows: TGTGCCAGCAGCCTGCTGGGGTCCTACAATGAGCAGTTCTTC.